Each of the 2 T cell receptor beta chains below was sequenced from the same sample in a study of blood T cells in healthy people across ages. Primers used in a second PCR of roughly 6 to 11 cycles were a sample-barcoded 5' primer and a J-beta primer mix. TCRdb independently ran MiXCR on the 5' RACE reads; one entry per CDR3 protein. This sample yields approximately 900,000 distinct CDR3 sequences, of which about 44% are seen a single time; 13% belongs to the top ten. The sample comprised blood. The source of these receptors is a man younger than 40 in good health.

The chain employs TRBV6-1 and TRBJ2-5; 7 bases line up with TRBD2. CDR1 and CDR2 (germline): MNHNS, SASEGT. The CDR3 runs to 16 residues. V gave up 0 bases and J gave up 2 bases; unmatched junction bases: 6. DNA for the CDR3: TGTGCCAGCAGTGAAGCGGGCGGGGGTGGACAAGAGACCCAGTACTTC. Translating it yields CASSEAGGGGQETQYF.

The chain couples TRBV11-2 to TRBJ2-1, with 9 bases lining up with TRBD2. V dropped 5 bases and J dropped 2; count of bases not matched to a gene: 16. The CDR3 consists of 19 residues. Germline CDR1 SGHAT, CDR2 FQNNGV. The CDR3 is CASSQDGLAGRGPYNEQFF. In DNA form, the CDR3 reads TGTGCCAGCAGCCAGGACGGGCTAGCGGGGAGGGGACCCTACAATGAGCAGTTCTTC.